The clone carrying this T cell receptor (beta chain) was counted a few times. The antigen is not known. The data originate from a study of beta chain features in type 1 diabetes. Overall study results and limits: Significant though moderate, a shortening of TCRB CDR3s appeared in all four CD4+ subsets of Type 1 diabetes patients.

CD4+ naive, central memory, regulatory and stem cell-like memory cells were sorted via CD45RO/CCR7/CD25/CD127/CD95/CD27. Since all of the isolated RNA was reverse transcribed, expressed TCRB transcripts were what got sequenced. Clones were read by immunoSEQ multiplex PCR, and TCRdb kept only the in-frame ones, dropping some. The table includes about 240,000 clones, around 26% detected once. CDR1 and CDR2 (germline): MNHEY, SMNVEV (reference sequence). The ends were cut back, 5 bases at V and 0 bases at J, with 11 bases in the middle. The CDR3 totals 15 residues. The source material was central memory CD4+ T cells from blood. The V gene is TRBV27, the J gene TRBJ1-5, with D tentatively TRBD1 (5 bases). The sequence was obtained from a man between 25 and 39 years old in good health. The CDR3 nucleotides are TGTGCCAGCAGTCCCAAGAGGGGTAGCAATCAGCCCCAGCATTTT. Its protein product is CASSPKRGSNQPQHF.